The following is a TCR beta chain sequence with its context. The CDR3 spans 20 residues. The germline gives CDR1 SGHRS, CDR2 YFSETQ. V shed 4 bases and J 1 base; nucleotides not matched to a gene: 17. Here immunoSEQ multiplex PCR was the method, and the copy in TCRdb shows in-frame clones only, minus some. The table shows about 45,000 clones, with more than 85% occurring only once. This specimen belongs to a study of T cell changes during pregnancy in multiple sclerosis. The J gene is TRBJ2-7, the V gene TRBV5-1; 13 bases are shared with TRBD2. The input for sequencing was CD8+ T cells from peripheral blood mononuclear cells, taken in the second trimester of pregnancy. The source of this sequence is a female donor with multiple sclerosis, enrolled in a pregnancy study. The CDR3 loop is CASSPGLAGNGDSFSYEQYF. The CDR3 DNA follows: TGCGCCAGCAGCCCGGGACTAGCGGGGAATGGGGATAGCTTTTCCTACGAGCAGTACTTC.